The 9 T cell receptor beta chains listed next were all sequenced from one sample in a study of cytomegalovirus exposure and HLA in healthy donors. Primers included in the PCR were 60 Vbeta and 13 Jbeta primers. Measured with immunoSEQ multiplex PCR; TCRdb has only the in-frame clones, and not every one. The sample includes just under 95,000 clones, around four fifths of them seen just once. The sample consisted of PBMCs. The receptors come from a woman aged 18-35 years in good health and CMV-seropositive.

J is TRBJ2-1 and V is TRBV27; 7 nucleotides match TRBD2. The CDR3 covers 15 residues. Germline V gives CDR1 MNHEY, CDR2 SMNVEV (reference sequence). Trimming cost V 3 bases and J 7 bases; bases outside gene matches: 9. CDR3 nucleotide sequence: TGTGCCAGCAGTTTGTGGCTAGCGGTGACTAATGAGCAGTTCTTC. Translation: CASSLWLAVTNEQFF.

The chain couples TRBV6-5 to TRBJ1-2; 9 positions agree with TRBD1. This CDR3 spans 15 amino acids. Trimming cost V 5 bases and J 3 bases; bases outside gene matches: 7. Germline V CDR1 and CDR2: MNHEY, SVGAGI. In DNA form, the CDR3 reads TGTGCCAGCAGTACGACAGGGGGTGATTACTATGGCTACACCTTC. As protein: CASSTTGGDYYGYTF.

This chain connects TRBV19 to TRBJ2-1, with D perhaps matching TRBD1 (6 bases). CDR3 length: 14 residues. Germline V gene data show CDR1 as LNHDA and CDR2 as SQIVND (reference sequence). V was clipped by 6 bases and J by 6 bases, with 15 bases between them. The CDR3 DNA reads TGTGCCAGTAGAACAGGGTCCGATCCCAATGAGCAGTTCTTC. Encoded protein: CASRTGSDPNEQFF. Filled out from reference TRBV19 and TRBJ2-1, the complete variable domain reads DGGITQSPKYLFRKEGQNVTLSCEQNLNHDAMYWYRQDPGQGLRLIYYSQIVNDFQKGDIAEGYSVSREKKESFPLTVTSAQKNPTAFYLCASRTGSDPNEQFFGPGTRLTVL.

The V and J genes are TRBV10-2 and TRBJ2-3; D is ambiguous. Germline CDR1 is WSHSY and CDR2 is SAAADI. This CDR3 is 12 amino acids long. V dropped 7 bases and J dropped 4 bases, with 9 bases sitting between them. CDR3 in amino acids: CASKSGADTQYF. Written as DNA, the CDR3 is TGCGCCAGCAAATCGGGTGCAGATACGCAGTATTTT.

V is TRBV7-9 and J is TRBJ2-2, with D possibly matching TRBD1 (5 bases). Per the germline V gene, CDR1 is SEHNR and CDR2 is FQNEAQ (reference sequence). V lost 8 bases, J lost 9 bases, and 10 bases lay in between. The CDR3 is 11 amino acids. The CDR3 nucleotides read TGTGCCAGCGGAAGGGGCAGGGAGCTGTTTTTT. As protein: CASGRGRELFF.

The rearrangement links TRBV11-2 to TRBJ2-5, with D possibly TRBD1 on 5 matching bases. Trimming took 1 base from V and 5 from J, leaving 11 bases between them. CDR1 is SGHAT and CDR2 is FQNNGV in the germline V gene. This CDR3 is built from 14 residues. The DNA for the CDR3 is TGTGCCAGCAGCTTAGGGGGCGTTTTGGAGACCCAGTACTTC. It specifies CASSLGGVLETQYF.

This clone occurred once. The chain links TRBV5-6 to TRBJ2-7; 12 bases line up with TRBD1. Germline V CDR1 and CDR2: SGHDT, YYEEEE. V shed 3 bases, J shed 6 bases, and the junction held 7 bases outside the gene matches. The length of the CDR3 is 15 residues. CDR3 DNA sequence: TGTGCCAGCAGCTGGGGTGGGACAGGGGGCTTCGAGCAGTACTTC. Translated: CASSWGGTGGFEQYF.

This rearrangement joins TRBV2 to TRBJ1-6, with D tentatively TRBD1 (6 bases). V dropped 8 bases and J dropped 5 bases, with 10 bases sitting between them. The CDR3 totals 13 residues. Germline assignment: CDR1 SNHLY and CDR2 FYNNEI. The CDR3 nucleotides are TGTGCCAGCCGGGACACCAATAATTCACCCCTCCACTTT. As protein: CASRDTNNSPLHF.

The gene calls are TRBV19 and TRBJ1-2, with a weak D call TRBD1 (6 bases). V was cut by 7 bases and J by 4 bases, with 13 bases left in between. The CDR3 contains 13 residues. CDR1 and CDR2 from the germline V gene are LNHDA and SQIVND (reference sequence). The DNA for the CDR3 is TGTGCCAGTATGGCAGGGACAAGCTATGGCTACACCTTC. It codes for CASMAGTSYGYTF.